This T cell receptor (beta chain) is from a study of blood T cell repertoires in COVID-19. Study at large: PBMCs, B-cell-depleted T cells, or T cells were the source of the cDNA or gDNA that made up the material.

Clones were read by immunoSEQ multiplex PCR, and TCRdb kept only the in-frame ones, dropping some. The sample records approximately 280,000 clones, around 92% being singletons. Participant reports of clinical history set cohort assignment. J lost 6 bases, V lost 4 bases, and 6 bases had no gene match. This CDR3 contains 14 residues. Germline loops: CDR1 SGHRS, CDR2 YFSETQ. This chain uses TRBV5-1 with TRBJ2-3; TRBD1 aligns across 9 bases. Specimen: PBMCs or T cells enriched from blood (not recorded which). This receptor was obtained from a woman aged 55 to 70 who had recovered from COVID-19. The CDR3: CASSGGTGRDTQYF. CDR3 nucleotides: TGCGCCAGCAGCGGGGGGACAGGGCGGGATACGCAGTATTTT.